This record concerns one T cell receptor (beta chain) sequence. Antigen unknown. Treatment indicated: oral pan-JAK inhibitor, 5-10 mg twice daily. As the sequencing template, cDNA was produced by extracting RNA and reverse transcribing it. Profiled with immunoSEQ multiplex PCR; TCRdb holds only in-frame clones, not every one. The table shows 150,000 to 200,000 clones, with 58% occurring only once. This sample was taken from a study of CD8+ T cells in alopecia areata. Study conclusions and caveats: Lesional scalp exceeded normal scalp in clonality, especially in alopecia totalis/universalis. Among the top 100, expanded CD8+ clones, as well as scalp clonality, were significantly decreased by tofacitinib. Having just one nonresponder leaves the connection between baseline CD8+ expansion and response unresolved. Besides other cells, scalp samples also yield sequences of resident alphabeta T cells from normal skin.

This sequence originates from a human donor with alopecia areata. This specimen consisted of CD4+ T cells sorted from blood, obtained at approximately week 61, from a patient treated with tofacitinib.

The CDR3 spells CASSQRFNSLSSYEQYF. DNA of the CDR3: TGCGCCAGCAGCCAAAGATTTAACAGCTTGAGCTCCTACGAGCAGTACTTC. The rearrangement joins TRBV4-1 to TRBJ2-5; D not resolved. The DNA matches TRBJ2-7 better at its end, which makes the J call doubtful. The CDR3 runs 17 residues. Looked up from germline, CDR1 is MGHRA and CDR2 is YSYEKL.